The 18 T cell receptor beta chains presented below share a single source sample, sequenced in a study of T cells in Graves' hyperthyroidism and ophthalmopathy. RNA transcripts provided the source from which TCR beta CDR3 regions were amplified. Researchers ran a first-round RT-PCR on the TCR CDR3 using the HTBI primer set. TCRdb called the multiplex PCR reads again in MiXCR, with one record for every CDR3 protein. The sample carries hundreds of thousands of distinct CDR3 sequences, approximately 23% recorded once. The sequenced sample was blood. Receptor source: a man aged 30 to 39 with Graves' ophthalmopathy.

Ten or more counts support this clonotype. The chain joins TRBV30 to TRBJ2-7; unclear D gene. The V gene's germline CDR1 is GTSNPN and CDR2 SVGIG (reference sequence). This CDR3 has 12 residues. V lost 0 bases to trimming and J lost 5 bases, with 8 bases between them. The CDR3 DNA reads TGTGCCTGGAGTGTAATGGGGAACGAGCAGTACTTC. Protein sequence: CAWSVMGNEQYF.

The table lists this clonotype with many counts. The gene calls are TRBV20-1 and TRBJ2-1; TRBD2 aligns across 16 bases. The CDR3 consists of 18 residues. The germline V gene has CDR1 DFQATT and CDR2 SNEGSKA (reference sequence). After removal of 5 bases from V and 1 base from J, the junction contained 8 bases not matched to a gene. CDR3 region: CSAPAGLAGGRSYNEQFF. CDR3 nucleotides: TGCAGTGCTCCTGCGGGACTAGCGGGAGGGAGGTCCTACAATGAGCAGTTCTTC.

The chain recombines TRBV15 with TRBJ2-1, with TRBD1 identical over 7 bases. Germline V gene lookup returns CDR1 LNHNV and CDR2 YYDKDF (reference sequence). The length of the CDR3 is 11 residues. V lost 3 bases and J lost 10; bases outside the gene matches: 0. As DNA, the CDR3 is TGTGCCACCAGCAGGACAGGGGAGCAGTTCTTC. It is translated as CATSRTGEQFF.

For this clonotype: The conserved final phenylalanine or tryptophan is absent from the CDR3, which likely points to a read error. CDR3 sequence: CASSPRTVSNQPQHL. The CDR3 DNA reads as TGTGCCAGCAGTCCCCGGACAGTTAGCAATCAGCCCCAGCATCTT. The chain carries TRBV6-2 or TRBV6-3 and TRBJ1-5; maybe TRBD1 (6 bases). V was trimmed by 5 bases and J by 0 bases, leaving 11 bases between them. Germline V gives CDR1 MNHEY, CDR2 SVGEGT. CDR3 length: 15 amino acids.

This clonotype turned up a few times. The chain has TRBV2 and TRBJ1-1; possibly TRBD1 for D (6 bases). The CDR3 has 13 amino acids. CDR1 is SNHLY, CDR2 FYNNEI, per germline. Trimming left V 8 bases short and J 0 bases short, with 10 bases between. The CDR3 sequence is CASVGGLNTEAFF. DNA for the CDR3: TGTGCCAGCGTCGGGGGGCTGAACACTGAAGCTTTCTTT.

The rearrangement uses TRBV5-6 and TRBJ1-4, with no clear D. V lost 4 bases, J lost 0 bases, and 10 bases lay in between. The germline V gene has CDR1 SGHDT and CDR2 YYEEEE. CDR3 size: 15 residues. The CDR3 is CASSNDWTTNEKLFF. DNA of the CDR3: TGTGCCAGCAGCAACGACTGGACAACTAATGAAAAACTGTTTTTT.

V and J are TRBV29-1 and TRBJ2-6; no firm D call. Germline values: CDR1 SQVTM, CDR2 ANQGSEA. V lost 6 bases, J lost 2 bases, and 5 bases lay in between. The length of the CDR3 is 12 residues. Here the CDR3 DNA reads TGCAGCGTGGGAACTGGGGCCAACGTCCTGACTTTC. This sequence encodes CSVGTGANVLTF.

This clonotype was found many times. CDR3 coding DNA: TGCAGTGCTAGACCCCAGGGTCGGAACTATGGCTACACCTTC. Amino acid sequence: CSARPQGRNYGYTF. The chain is built from TRBV20-1 and TRBJ1-2, with D maybe TRBD1 (5 bases). There are 14 residues in the CDR3. Germline loops: CDR1 DFQATT, CDR2 SNEGSKA (reference sequence). V gave up 2 bases and J gave up 2 bases, with 12 bases separating them.

This clonotype was seen only a few times. Mismatch with germline at one junction end may stem from a read error. The J gene is TRBJ1-6, the V gene TRBV30; weak D call: TRBD1 (5 bases). The CDR3 loop spans 13 amino acids. Germline V gene lookup returns CDR1 GTSNPN and CDR2 SVGIG (reference sequence). The DNA for the CDR3 is TGCGCCTGCACGTGGGGGGGTCCCTCACCCCTCCACTTT. Protein sequence: CACTWGGPSPLHF.

Only a few counts were recorded for this clonotype. This chain joins TRBV30 and TRBJ1-2; D not certain. CDR1 GTSNPN and CDR2 SVGIG come from the germline V gene (reference sequence). CDR3 length equals 19 residues. The V gene lost 2 bases and the J gene lost 4 bases, with 29 bases spanning the gap. The CDR3 region has the DNA TGTGCCTGGAGTACAATTGGATCAACTTTAATTCAACATACCTATGGCTACACCTTC. Translated, it gives CAWSTIGSTLIQHTYGYTF.

The chain joins TRBV6-2 or TRBV6-3 to TRBJ2-3; the D is unclear. Germline CDR1 and CDR2: MNHEY and SVGEGT. The V and J ends lost 0 bases and 1 base respectively, with 8 bases between them. This CDR3 has 15 amino acids. CDR3 sequence reads: CASSYSADGTDTQYF. The CDR3 DNA sequence: TGTGCCAGCAGTTACTCCGCGGATGGCACAGATACGCAGTATTTT.

This clonotype was detected only a few times. The J gene is TRBJ2-1, the V gene TRBV6-5; maybe TRBD2 (6 bases). This CDR3 has 14 amino acids. Trimming took 2 bases from V and 9 from J, leaving 14 bases between them. CDR1 is MNHEY and CDR2 is SVGAGI in the germline V gene. CDR3 in amino acids: CASSYGGLSSEQFF. CDR3 nucleotides: TGTGCCAGCAGTTACGGGGGACTTTCTAGTGAGCAGTTCTTC.

This clonotype was observed many times. The chain is built from TRBV25-1 and TRBJ1-1; D gene ambiguous. V lost 4 bases and J 0 bases, leaving 3 bases between the germline ends. Looked up from germline, CDR1 is MGHDK and CDR2 is SYGVNS. CDR3 length: 12 amino acids. CDR3 residues: CASSAVNTEAFF. The CDR3 region has the DNA TGTGCCAGCAGTGCAGTGAACACTGAAGCTTTCTTT.

To note about this clonotype: A much larger clone differs from this one at a single base, so this may be a read error. This chain joins TRBV11-2 and TRBJ2-7, with 12 bases aligning to TRBD2. V lost 5 bases and J lost 6; bases outside the gene matches: 8. This CDR3 has 15 amino acids. Germline assignment: CDR1 SGHAT and CDR2 FQNNGV. The CDR3 DNA is TGTGCCAGCAGCCTCCGACTAGCGGGAGAGAGCGAGCAGTACTTC. Amino acids: CASSLRLAGESEQYF. The entire variable domain, with the rest obtained from reference TRBV11-2 and TRBJ2-7, is as follows: EAGVAQSPRYKIIEKRQSVAFWCNPISGHATLYWYQQILGQGPKLLIQFQNNGVVDDSQLPKDRFSAERLKGVDSTLKIQPAKLEDSAVYLCASSLRLAGESEQYFGPGTRLTVT.

This rearrangement joins TRBV6-1 to TRBJ1-4, with D tentatively TRBD1 (6 bases). Trimming left V 5 bases short and J 7 bases short, with 14 bases between. The germline V gene has CDR1 MNHNS and CDR2 SASEGT. This CDR3 contains 14 residues. The CDR3 sequence: CASSPRTVFEKLFF. CDR3 nucleotides: TGTGCCAGCAGTCCCCGGACAGTCTTTGAAAAACTGTTTTTT.

This clonotype was recorded a few times. This chain connects TRBV24-1 to TRBJ2-7; the match to TRBD2 covers 8 bases. The germline V gene encodes CDR1 KGHDR and CDR2 SFDVKD. This CDR3 contains 14 residues. With 4 bases clipped from V and 2 bases from J, the junction kept 3 bases outside the gene matches. The CDR3 DNA is TGTGCCACCAGTGAAAGCGGGAGAGCCTACGAGCAGTACTTC. As protein: CATSESGRAYEQYF.

V usage is TRBV11-3 and J usage is TRBJ2-7; no clear D gene. Between the trimmed V and J ends, which lost 9 bases and 2 bases, there was a span of 17 bases. Germline values: CDR1 SGHNT, CDR2 YENEEA. The CDR3 has 14 amino acids. CDR3 bases: TGTGCCAGTAGTATACAACATGGGGCCTACGAGCAGTACTTC. This encodes CASSIQHGAYEQYF.

This clonotype was picked up many times. This rearrangement joins TRBV3-1 to TRBJ2-1; no firm D call. CDR1 is LGHDT and CDR2 is YNNKEL in the germline V gene (reference sequence). The CDR3 has 12 residues. V was trimmed by 1 base and J by 5 bases, leaving 3 bases between them. The DNA of the CDR3 is TGTGCCAGCAGCCAAGCTCACAATGAGCAGTTCTTC. As protein: CASSQAHNEQFF.